This TCR beta chain was profiled in a study of OX40 agonist ivuxolimab in advanced cancers. Clones were read by immunoSEQ multiplex PCR, and TCRdb kept only the in-frame ones, dropping some. The sample includes roughly 50,000 clones, 80% to 85% of them seen just once. Trimming shortened V by 8 bases and J by 2 bases, and 8 bases separated the two germline ends. The CDR3 is made up of 12 amino acids. Germline V lookup: CDR1 SGHAT, CDR2 FQNNGV. The sequences come from CD4+ or CD8+ T cells sorted from blood, collected in a trial of the OX40 agonist ivuxolimab. V and J are TRBV11-2 and TRBJ2-3, with D possibly TRBD2 on 5 matching bases. The source is an adult with an advanced solid tumor such as melanoma, head and neck, liver or kidney cancer. The CDR3 DNA follows: TGTGCCAGCTCGCTAGCCACAGATACGCAGTATTTT. It codes for CASSLATDTQYF.